These 27 T cell receptor beta chains originate from one sample sequenced in a study of STAT5B mutations in CD4+ large granular lymphocyte leukemia. The method was immunoSEQ multiplex PCR; TCRdb's version includes in-frame clones alone and lacks a portion of them. The sample yields roughly 23,000 clones, roughly 80% seen once. Sequencing input: CD4+ T cells from blood buffy coats. The receptors were gathered from a human donor in good health.

This chain connects TRBV10-1 to TRBJ2-1; possibly TRBD2 for D (6 bases). V gave up 5 bases and J gave up 3 bases, with 11 bases separating them. CDR1 and CDR2 (germline): WNHNN, SYGVQD (reference sequence). The CDR3 sequence is 14 residues long. CDR3 amino acids: CASSPLASYNEQFF. The CDR3, as DNA: TGCGCCAGCAGTCCACTAGCTAGCTACAATGAGCAGTTCTTC.

This sequence joins TRBV14 and TRBJ2-5, with D perhaps assigned TRBD1 or TRBD2 (5 bases each). The length of the CDR3 is 16 residues. The V and J ends lost 0 bases and 2 bases respectively, with 13 bases between them. Germline loops: CDR1 SGHDN, CDR2 FVKESK. In DNA, the CDR3 is TGTGCCAGCAGCCAAGATAAGGGGACCAGGCAAGAGACCCAGTACTTC. Translating gives CASSQDKGTRQETQYF.

The gene calls are TRBV7-8 and TRBJ2-5, with D perhaps matching TRBD1 (6 bases). Trimming cost V 3 bases and J 2 bases, with 13 bases left between them. Germline V gene lookup returns CDR1 SGHVS and CDR2 FQNEAQ. The CDR3 is 15 residues long. The CDR3 DNA sequence: TGTGCCAGCAGCTTCGGACAGCGTTCTCAAGAGACCCAGTACTTC. Its translation is CASSFGQRSQETQYF.

The chain couples TRBV5-4 to TRBJ1-5, with 8 bases that match TRBD1. Looked up from germline, CDR1 is SGHNT and CDR2 is YYREEE (reference sequence). V lost 3 bases, J lost 7 bases, and 3 bases stayed unmatched. This CDR3 comprises 13 residues. The CDR3 protein is CASSSDREQPQHF. In nucleotides, the CDR3 is TGTGCCAGCAGCTCGGACAGGGAGCAGCCCCAGCATTTT. The complete variable domain, with remaining parts taken from reference TRBV5-4 and TRBJ1-5, reads ETGVTQSPTHLIKTRGQQVTLRCSSQSGHNTVSWYQQALGQGPQFIFQYYREEENGRGNFPPRFSGLQFPNYSSELNVNALELDDSALYLCASSSDREQPQHFGDGTRLSIL.

This chain uses TRBV7-9 with TRBJ1-4; D is unresolved. In germline, CDR1 is SEHNR, CDR2 FQNEAQ (reference sequence). V was shortened by 1 base and J by 12 bases, with 15 bases between the two germline ends. The CDR3 has 14 amino acids. Written as DNA, the CDR3 is TGTGCCAGCAGCTTAGATTGGGAGACGGCGGAACTGTTTTTT. It codes for CASSLDWETAELFF.

There are a few counts of this clone. CDR3 bases: TGTGCCAGCAGGCGGACTAGCGGGGGGTCCACAGATACGCAGTATTTT. As protein: CASRRTSGGSTDTQYF. The rearrangement links TRBV6-6 to TRBJ2-3; 14 nucleotides agree with TRBD2. V lost 6 bases and J lost 2; bases outside the gene matches: 4. The CDR3 has 16 amino acids. Per germline, CDR1 MNHNY and CDR2 SVGAGI (reference sequence).

CDR3 amino acids: CASRPHGGTYEQYF. Written as DNA, the CDR3 is TGTGCCAGCAGGCCCCACGGGGGCACCTACGAGCAGTACTTC. V usage is TRBV2 and J usage is TRBJ2-7; D might be TRBD1 or TRBD2, each matching 6 bases. The ends were cut back, 6 bases at V and 2 bases at J, with 14 bases in the middle. This CDR3 comprises 14 residues. Germline CDR1 is SNHLY and CDR2 is FYNNEI.

Only one count was recorded for this clone. The J gene is TRBJ2-6, the V gene TRBV29-1; 12 nucleotides agree with TRBD1. This CDR3 region has 16 residues. Germline CDR1 SQVTM, CDR2 ANQGSEA. This CDR3 reads CCPGTGGDVGANVLTF. The DNA of the CDR3 is TGCTGCCCTGGGACAGGGGGCGACGTCGGGGCCAACGTCCTGACTTTC.

CDR3 DNA sequence: TGCGCCAGCAGCCAAGCCAGCGGGGGGATCTCCTACGAGCAGTACTTC. Encoded protein: CASSQASGGISYEQYF. This chain joins TRBV4-1 and TRBJ2-5, with 9 bases identical to TRBD2. Gene TRBJ2-7 matches the end of the DNA better, so the J call may be wrong. In germline, CDR1 is MGHRA, CDR2 YSYEKL. The CDR3 sequence is 16 residues long.

This clone was observed once. V usage is TRBV7-2 and J usage is TRBJ2-1, with unresolved D. From germline, CDR1 is SGHTA and CDR2 FQGNSA. The V and J ends lost 6 bases and 0 bases respectively, with 15 bases between them. The CDR3 contains 16 residues. CDR3 in amino acids: CASSISSAVSYNEQFF. CDR3 nucleotide sequence: TGTGCCAGCAGTATCTCGTCGGCAGTCTCCTACAATGAGCAGTTCTTC.

V usage is TRBV4-2 and J usage is TRBJ2-3, with TRBD2 matching 14 bases. The CDR3 extends over 21 amino acids. V shed 1 base and J 0 bases; nucleotides not matched to a gene: 12. CDR1 is LGHNA and CDR2 is YNFKEQ in the germline V gene. CDR3: CASSQVWTSGGLVGSTDTQYF. CDR3 bases: TGTGCCAGCAGCCAAGTGTGGACTAGCGGGGGGCTCGTTGGGAGCACAGATACGCAGTATTTT.

This sequence joins TRBV6-6 and TRBJ2-7, with 10 bases lining up with TRBD1. From germline, CDR1 is MNHNY and CDR2 SVGAGI (reference sequence). V lost 6 bases to trimming and J lost 2 bases; unmatched junction nucleotides: 4. The CDR3 extends over 14 amino acids. CDR3 nucleotide sequence: TGTGCCAGCAGCCGCGGACAGGGGGCCTACGAGCAGTACTTC. The encoded protein is CASSRGQGAYEQYF.

The CDR3 protein is CASSRTGGSTNEKLFF. DNA of the CDR3: TGTGCCAGCAGCCGGACAGGGGGTTCAACTAATGAAAAACTGTTTTTT. The chain combines TRBV7-2 with TRBJ1-4; 10 bases match TRBD1. The germline V gene has CDR1 SGHTA and CDR2 FQGNSA. Trimming removed 5 bases from V and 0 bases from J; junction bases left unmatched: 3. The length of the CDR3 is 16 residues.

The chain uses TRBV2 and TRBJ2-3, with D tentatively TRBD1 (6 bases). Trimming stripped 1 base from V and 5 bases from J, with 16 bases between. Germline assignment: CDR1 SNHLY and CDR2 FYNNEI. The CDR3 contains 16 residues. This chain's CDR3 is CASSEGLAGELDTQYF. Written as DNA, the CDR3 is TGTGCCAGCAGTGAAGGATTGGCAGGGGAGTTAGATACGCAGTATTTT. Supplemented by reference TRBV2 and TRBJ2-3, the full variable domain reads EPEVTQTPSHQVTQMGQEVILRCVPISNHLYFYWYRQILGQKVEFLVSFYNNEISEKSEIFDDQFSVERPDGSNFTLKIRSTKLEDSAMYFCASSEGLAGELDTQYFGPGTRLTVL.

The V and J genes are TRBV28 and TRBJ1-2; 7 bases match TRBD1. Germline V gene data show CDR1 as MDHEN and CDR2 as SYDVKM. This CDR3 is 14 amino acids long. J gave up 10 bases and V 1 base, and 9 bases lay outside the gene matches. The CDR3 DNA reads as TGTGCCAGCAGTTTATCCCAGGGACAGCCACACTACACCTTC. Protein: CASSLSQGQPHYTF.

In this sample, this clone turned up once. In DNA form, the CDR3 reads TGTGCCAGCAGCTTTCCGGGGGCGGACACCGGGGAGCTGTTTTTT. Its protein is CASSFPGADTGELFF. This chain connects TRBV7-2 to TRBJ2-2; either TRBD1 or TRBD2 may fit D (6 bases each). The CDR3 covers 15 residues. In germline, CDR1 is SGHTA, CDR2 FQGNSA. V was cut by 3 bases and J by 3 bases, with 11 bases left in between. Full variable domain (missing parts from reference TRBV7-2 and TRBJ2-2): GAGVSQSPSNKVTEKGKDVELRCDPISGHTALYWYRQSLGQGLEFLIYFQGNSAPDKSGLPSDRFSAERTGGSVSTLTIQRTQQEDSAVYLCASSFPGADTGELFFGEGSRLTVL.

The J gene is TRBJ1-2, the V gene TRBV19; 7 nucleotides align to TRBD1. This CDR3 is 14 amino acids long. Germline V lookup: CDR1 LNHDA, CDR2 SQIVND (reference sequence). The J segment lost 4 bases and the V segment lost 4 bases, leaving 6 bases of the junction unmatched. CDR3 in amino acids: CASSTQTGPYGYTF. As DNA, the CDR3 is TGTGCCAGTAGTACGCAGACAGGGCCCTATGGCTACACCTTC.

The chain links TRBV5-4 to TRBJ2-5; TRBD1 might be the D (5 bases). Trimming shortened V by 0 bases and J by 2 bases, and 8 bases separated the two germline ends. Germline lookup yields CDR1 SGHNT and CDR2 YYREEE (reference sequence). The CDR3 is 14 residues long. For the CDR3, the DNA is TGTGCCAGCAGCTTGGTAGGGGTGCAAGAGACCCAGTACTTC. Protein product: CASSLVGVQETQYF.

The CDR3 sequence is CASTAGTVANEKLFF. In DNA form, the CDR3 reads TGTGCCAGTACCGCGGGGACTGTTGCTAATGAAAAACTGTTTTTT. The chain carries TRBV19 and TRBJ1-4; TRBD1 might be the D (5 bases). The V and J ends lost 7 bases and 3 bases respectively, with 15 bases between them. The CDR3 covers 15 residues. Per the germline V gene, CDR1 is LNHDA and CDR2 is SQIVND (reference sequence).

The chain uses TRBV28 and TRBJ1-4, with a tentative D call TRBD1 (6 bases). The CDR3 is 15 residues long. Germline V gives CDR1 MDHEN, CDR2 SYDVKM. V lost 1 base to trimming and J lost 8 bases, with 14 bases between them. The chain's CDR3 is CASSLSAGTREKLFF. Written as DNA, the CDR3 is TGTGCCAGCAGTTTATCTGCAGGGACAAGGGAAAAACTGTTTTTT.

V is TRBV5-1 and J is TRBJ2-6; D remains ambiguous. V was shortened by 7 bases and J by 4 bases, with 9 bases between the two germline ends. This CDR3 region has 13 residues. Germline lookup yields CDR1 SGHRS and CDR2 YFSETQ. The CDR3 is CASAVAGANVLTF. The CDR3 nucleotides read TGCGCCAGCGCCGTGGCCGGGGCCAACGTCCTGACTTTC. Combining the CDR3 with reference TRBV5-1 and TRBJ2-6 gives the whole variable domain KAGVTQTPRYLIKTRGQQVTLSCSPISGHRSVSWYQQTPGQGLQFLFEYFSETQRNKGNFPGRFSGRQFSNSRSEMNVSTLELGDSALYLCASAVAGANVLTFGAGSRLTVL.

This clone has only one observation. CDR3 DNA: TGTGCCAGCAGTCCAATTGGGAGGGTCTCCGGAAACACCATATATTTT. It yields the protein CASSPIGRVSGNTIYF. The rearrangement uses TRBV28 and TRBJ1-3; D is uncertain. Germline V gives CDR1 MDHEN, CDR2 SYDVKM. The CDR3 is 16 amino acids. V dropped 5 bases and J dropped 4 bases, with 18 bases sitting between them.

This sequence joins TRBV2 and TRBJ2-2; tentatively, D is TRBD1 (6 bases). Looked up from germline, CDR1 is SNHLY and CDR2 is FYNNEI. The CDR3 covers 14 residues. Trimming left V 7 bases short and J 4 bases short, with 13 bases between. This CDR3 reads CASTAGQITGELFF. CDR3 in DNA: TGTGCCAGCACCGCCGGACAGATCACCGGGGAGCTGTTTTTT.

The chain couples TRBV28 to TRBJ2-2; 8 nucleotides match TRBD2. The CDR3 sequence is 14 residues long. V gave up 8 bases and J gave up 7 bases; unmatched junction bases: 9. Germline CDR1 is MDHEN and CDR2 is SYDVKM. CDR3 sequence: CASLGREGSGELFF. For the CDR3, the DNA is TGTGCCAGCCTCGGACGGGAGGGGAGCGGGGAGCTGTTTTTT.

The CDR3 nucleotides read TGTGCCAGCAGCCCAGACAGCTTGGGGACTGAAGCTTTCTTT. As protein: CASSPDSLGTEAFF. V is TRBV7-9 and J is TRBJ1-1; the D gene is possibly TRBD1 (5 bases). The CDR3 has 14 amino acids. V shed 5 bases and J shed 5 bases, with 15 bases lying between them. CDR1 and CDR2 from the germline V gene are SEHNR and FQNEAQ (reference sequence).

The genes are TRBV6-5 and TRBJ2-5; D may be TRBD1 (5 bases). The last part of the DNA fits TRBJ2-7 better; the J call may be wrong. Germline V lookup: CDR1 MNHEY, CDR2 SVGAGI. The CDR3 contains 13 residues. CDR3 bases: TGTGCCAGCAGACCGCAGGGATTCCACGAGCAGTACTTC. Translating it yields CASRPQGFHEQYF.

The V and J genes are TRBV11-2 and TRBJ2-1; D is perhaps TRBD2 (7 bases). The CDR3 loop spans 14 amino acids. With 4 bases removed from V and 4 bases from J, the gap between germline ends came to 11 bases. In germline, CDR1 is SGHAT, CDR2 FQNNGV. The CDR3 sequence: CASSYRGGYNEQFF. The CDR3 nucleotides are TGTGCCAGCAGCTATAGGGGGGGTTACAATGAGCAGTTCTTC.